This T cell receptor beta chain came from a study of T cells in Graves' hyperthyroidism and ophthalmopathy. Study-level background: Peripheral blood was acquired at first diagnosis, ahead of any therapy whatsoever.

Amplification of TCR beta CDR3 regions was performed using RNA transcripts as template. The TCR CDR3 was amplified in a first-round RT-PCR using the HTBI primer set. From the multiplex PCR reads, TCRdb called clonotypes with MiXCR, one entry per CDR3 protein. This table has 250,000 to 300,000 distinct CDR3 sequences, around 13% appearing once. The junction had 9 bases not matched to a gene; V was cut back by 7 bases and J by 8 bases. The germline gives CDR1 MNHEY, CDR2 SMNVEV (reference sequence). CDR3 size: 13 residues. Material for sequencing was blood. The receptor was isolated from a woman between 40 and 50 years old with Graves' hyperthyroidism. J is TRBJ1-2 and V is TRBV27; TRBD1 matches at 8 bases. The CDR3 region has the DNA TGTGCCAGCACCCCCACAGGGGGGAAAGGCTACACCTTC. Translated: CASTPTGGKGYTF.